This T cell receptor beta chain was obtained from a study of T cell responses to AZD1222 COVID-19 vaccine. Profiling relied on immunoSEQ multiplex PCR, and the TCRdb table lists in-frame clones only, not all of them. This sample has about 110,000 clones; approximately 88% occur once, and the top ten carry 2.5% to 3%. Trimming removed 6 bases at V and 3 bases at J, with 11 bases between. The CDR3 runs 14 residues. The V gene's germline CDR1 is MNHEY and CDR2 SVGAGI. The chain combines TRBV6-5 with TRBJ1-4, with no clear D. The origin of this receptor is an adult in good health. The material was peripheral blood, obtained on day 0 of AZD1222 vaccination. DNA for the CDR3: TGTGCCAGCAGGCGGGTTGGAGCTAATGAAAAACTGTTTTTT. Protein product: CASRRVGANEKLFF.